The entry that follows covers one T cell receptor (beta chain) sequence. TCRdb used MiXCR to reprocess the 5' RACE reads, holding one entry per CDR3 protein. The data show 150,000 or so distinct CDR3 sequences, roughly 28% seen once. The source of the sample is a study of T-cell memory formation after mild COVID-19. The CDR3 covers 16 residues. Unmatched junction bases numbered 5, after V lost 7 bases and J lost 4 bases. CDR1 and CDR2 (germline): KGHDR, SFDVKD. Sequencing was done on a sample of PBMCs or a T cell subset sorted from them (not recorded which). This TCR derives from an adult woman who had mild COVID-19 (a few samples of this study predate the infection). Cell type and time point are not known. The chain uses TRBV24-1 and TRBJ2-2; 13 positions agree with TRBD2. In DNA, the CDR3 is TGTGCCACCAGCGGACTAGCGGGAGATCGCACCGGGGAGCTGTTTTTT. It yields the protein CATSGLAGDRTGELFF.